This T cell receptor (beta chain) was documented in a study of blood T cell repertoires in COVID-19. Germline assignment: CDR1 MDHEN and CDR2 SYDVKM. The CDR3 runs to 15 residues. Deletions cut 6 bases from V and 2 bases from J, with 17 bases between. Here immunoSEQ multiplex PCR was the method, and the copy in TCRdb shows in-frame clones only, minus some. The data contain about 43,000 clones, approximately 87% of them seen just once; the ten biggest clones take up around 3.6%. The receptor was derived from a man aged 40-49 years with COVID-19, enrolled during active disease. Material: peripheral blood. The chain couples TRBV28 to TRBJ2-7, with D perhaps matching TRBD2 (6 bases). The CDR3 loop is CASRSPGGTTYEQYF. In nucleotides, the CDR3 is TGTGCCAGCAGGTCCCCCGGCGGGACCACCTACGAGCAGTACTTC.